This T cell receptor beta chain was identified during a study of blood T cell repertoires in COVID-19. Study details: There were acute and convalescent COVID-19 samples, and they came from the United States, Italy and Spain. In each case, the material was cDNA or gDNA derived from T cells, B-cell-depleted T cells, or PBMCs.

V shed 2 bases and J shed 1 base, with 12 bases lying between them. The CDR3 is 15 amino acids. Germline assignment: CDR1 SGHNT and CDR2 YYREEE (reference sequence). In the original analysis: From reference gene primer amplification, estimates of nucleated cell counts were derived. The protocol was immunoSEQ multiplex PCR, while the TCRdb copy is restricted to in-frame clones and leaves out a portion. V and J calls and clone size follow that table, whereas D and trimming were derived from the DNA. The sample has 25,000 or so clones, around four fifths seen once. This clone has only a few counts. At the DNA level, this CDR3 is encoded by other sequences in the same sample as well.

J is TRBJ2-5 and V is TRBV5-4; D might be TRBD2 (5 bases). This TCR derives from a man aged 65 to 85 with acute or convalescent COVID-19. The sample comprised peripheral blood. CDR3 nucleotide sequence: TGTGCCAGCAGCTTAGGCGGACTCTCCCAAGAGACCCAGTACTTC. Its translation is CASSLGGLSQETQYF. Full variable domain (outside the CDR3, taken from reference TRBV5-4 and TRBJ2-5): ETGVTQSPTHLIKTRGQQVTLRCSSQSGHNTVSWYQQALGQGPQFIFQYYREEENGRGNFPPRFSGLQFPNYSSELNVNALELDDSALYLCASSLGGLSQETQYFGPGTRLLVL.